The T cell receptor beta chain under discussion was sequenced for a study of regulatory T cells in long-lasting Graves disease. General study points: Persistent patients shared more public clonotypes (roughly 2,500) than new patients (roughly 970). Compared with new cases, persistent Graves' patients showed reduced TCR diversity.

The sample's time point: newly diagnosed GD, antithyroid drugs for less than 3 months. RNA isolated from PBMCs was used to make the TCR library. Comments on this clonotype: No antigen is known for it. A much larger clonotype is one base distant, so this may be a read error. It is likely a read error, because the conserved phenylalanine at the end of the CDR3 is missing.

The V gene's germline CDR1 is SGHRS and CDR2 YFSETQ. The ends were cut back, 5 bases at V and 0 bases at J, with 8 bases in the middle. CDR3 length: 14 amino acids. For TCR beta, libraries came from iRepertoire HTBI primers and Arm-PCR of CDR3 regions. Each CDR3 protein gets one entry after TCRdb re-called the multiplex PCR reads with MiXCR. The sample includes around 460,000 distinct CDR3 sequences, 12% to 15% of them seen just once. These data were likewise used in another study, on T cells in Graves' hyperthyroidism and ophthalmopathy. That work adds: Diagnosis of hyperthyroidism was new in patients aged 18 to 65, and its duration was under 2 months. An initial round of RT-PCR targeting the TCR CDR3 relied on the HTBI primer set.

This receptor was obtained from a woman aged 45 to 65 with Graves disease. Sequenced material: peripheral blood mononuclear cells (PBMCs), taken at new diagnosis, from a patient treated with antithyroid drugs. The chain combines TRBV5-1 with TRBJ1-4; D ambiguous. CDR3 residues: CASSKESTNEKLFL. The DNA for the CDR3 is TGCGCCAGCAGTAAGGAATCAACTAATGAAAAACTGTTTCTT.